This T cell receptor beta chain came from a study of T cells after yellow fever vaccination. About the research overall: Where fractions had low cell numbers, libraries were prepared from them with the SMART-Seq v4 Ultra Low Input RNA kit.

This clonotype has at least ten counts. The antigen remains undetermined. The CDR3 consists of 15 residues. Losses at the gene ends were 5 bases for V and 5 bases for J; bases not matched to a gene: 9. Germline CDR1 reads MDHEN; CDR2 reads SYDVKM. The study's findings and limits: The secondary response showed a weaker magnitude and a faster peak, day 5 versus 15. Some clonotypes, a small share, were shared between CD4 and CD8 compartments.

They built TCR cDNA with 5'RACE template switching, a step that put in a universal primer site and UMIs. MiXCR, run by TCRdb on the 5' RACE reads, gives a single entry per CDR3 protein. The repertoire holds around 320,000 distinct CDR3 sequences, with 7.5% to 9.5% as singletons. The clonotype originates from a man aged 18-30 years who received the YFV17D yellow fever vaccine. The gene calls are TRBV28 and TRBJ2-3, with 8 bases aligning to TRBD1. Here the sequenced sample was CD4+ T cells sorted from PBMCs, taken 5 days after the yellow fever booster vaccination. CDR3 loop: CASSGQGSWGDTQYF. CDR3 bases: TGTGCCAGCAGTGGACAGGGATCGTGGGGAGATACGCAGTATTTT. The complete variable domain, with remaining parts taken from reference TRBV28 and TRBJ2-3, reads DVKVTQSSRYLVKRTGEKVFLECVQDMDHENMFWYRQDPGLGLRLIYFSYDVKMKEKGDIPEGYSVSREKKERFSLILESASTNQTSMYLCASSGQGSWGDTQYFGPGTRLTVL.